This TCR beta chain came from a study of blood T cells in healthy people across ages. Per sample, no less than 5 micrograms of total RNA were extracted. Combining a sample-barcoded 5' primer with a J-beta primer mix, a second PCR ran for about 7 to 12 cycles. Unique molecular identifiers of 12 random nucleotides labeled each cDNA. TCRdb re-derived calls from the 5' RACE reads in MiXCR, one entry per CDR3 protein. Altogether 650,000 to 900,000 distinct CDR3 sequences are present, less than 80% being singletons, with the ten largest covering around 30%. Remarks on this clonotype: What it binds is unknown.

Findings and limits, study-wide: Unsorted PBMCs blocked a conclusive comparison of naive and antigen-experienced cells.

The CDR3 has 13 residues. Germline V gives CDR1 MNHEY, CDR2 SVGAGI. V was trimmed by 6 bases and J by 0 bases, leaving 6 bases between them. Specimen: blood. The V and J genes are TRBV6-5 and TRBJ1-5; D not resolved. The clonotype comes from a man aged 25-45 years in good health. CDR3 sequence: CASRFDSNQPQHF. The CDR3 bases are TGTGCCAGCAGGTTCGATAGCAATCAGCCCCAGCATTTT.